This T cell receptor beta chain came from a study of blood T cell repertoires in COVID-19. The wider study: The United States, Italy and Spain supplied acute and convalescent COVID-19 samples. The cDNA or gDNA used as material had been derived from T cells, B-cell-depleted T cells, or PBMCs.

Authors' analysis steps: Reference gene primer amplification gave estimated nucleated cell counts. Clones were read by immunoSEQ multiplex PCR, and TCRdb kept only the in-frame ones, dropping some. That table furnishes V, J and clone size, whereas the DNA furnished D and trimming. The data hold 95,000 to 150,000 clones, with approximately 80% observed a single time. The germline gives CDR1 MDHEN, CDR2 SYDVKM. The CDR3 is 12 residues long. V lost 8 bases to trimming and J lost 6 bases, with 14 bases between them. Sequenced material: peripheral blood. J is TRBJ2-7 and V is TRBV28, with D perhaps TRBD2 (6 bases). This TCR derives from a man aged 35 to 55 with active or convalescent COVID-19. CDR3 bases: TGTGCCAGCCGGGGCATCGGGGGCGAGCAGTACTTC. Encoded protein: CASRGIGGEQYF. The full variable domain, with the rest looked up from reference TRBV28 and TRBJ2-7, is DVKVTQSSRYLVKRTGEKVFLECVQDMDHENMFWYRQDPGLGLRLIYFSYDVKMKEKGDIPEGYSVSREKKERFSLILESASTNQTSMYLCASRGIGGEQYFGPGTRLTVT.